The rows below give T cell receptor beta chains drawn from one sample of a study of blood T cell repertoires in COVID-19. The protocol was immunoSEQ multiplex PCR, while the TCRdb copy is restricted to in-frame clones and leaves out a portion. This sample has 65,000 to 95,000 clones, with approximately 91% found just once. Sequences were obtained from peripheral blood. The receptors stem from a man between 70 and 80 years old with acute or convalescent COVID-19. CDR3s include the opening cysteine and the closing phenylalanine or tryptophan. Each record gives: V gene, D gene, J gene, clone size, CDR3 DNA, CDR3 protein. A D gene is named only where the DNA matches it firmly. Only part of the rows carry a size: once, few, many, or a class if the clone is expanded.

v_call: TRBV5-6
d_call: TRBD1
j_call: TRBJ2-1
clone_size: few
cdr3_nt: TGTGCCAGCAGCTGGGGGACAGGGGCGCACCTCAATGAGCAGTTCTTC
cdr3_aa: CASSWGTGAHLNEQFF

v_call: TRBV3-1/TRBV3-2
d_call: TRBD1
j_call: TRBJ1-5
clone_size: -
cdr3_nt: TGTGCCAGCAGCCAAGATGCGAACAGGGGGCTTGCGGGCAATCAGCCCCAGCATTTT
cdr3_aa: CASSQDANRGLAGNQPQHF

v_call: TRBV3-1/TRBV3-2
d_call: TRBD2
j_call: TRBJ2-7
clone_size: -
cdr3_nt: TGTGCCAGCAGCCAAGTAGCGGGAGGGCGCGAGCAGTACTTC
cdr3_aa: CASSQVAGGREQYF

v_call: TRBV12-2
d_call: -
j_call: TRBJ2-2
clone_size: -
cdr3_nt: TGTGCAAGTCGCTTAGTTTTCAGGGGAAAGGCATTGGACGGGGAGCTGTTTTTT
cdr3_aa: CASRLVFRGKALDGELFF

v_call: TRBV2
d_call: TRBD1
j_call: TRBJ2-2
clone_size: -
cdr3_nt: TGTGCCACCGCGGACAGGAGTGTCTCAATCGGGGAGCTGTTTTTT
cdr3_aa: CATADRSVSIGELFF

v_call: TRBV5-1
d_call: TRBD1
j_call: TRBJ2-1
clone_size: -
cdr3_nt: TGCGCCAGCAGCTTGGGAGGACAGGGGGTATACAATGAGCAGTTCTTC
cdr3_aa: CASSLGGQGVYNEQFF

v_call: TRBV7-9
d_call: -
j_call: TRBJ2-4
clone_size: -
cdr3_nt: TGTGCCAGCAGCCCGGCCGGGGACATTCAGTACTTC
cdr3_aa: CASSPAGDIQYF

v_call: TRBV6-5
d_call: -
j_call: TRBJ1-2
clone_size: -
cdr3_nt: TGTGCCAGCAGTTACGGGGGCCCCCCCAACTATGGCTACACCTTC
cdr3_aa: CASSYGGPPNYGYTF

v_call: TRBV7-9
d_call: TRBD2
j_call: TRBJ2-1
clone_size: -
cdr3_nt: TGTGCCAGCAGCCGCGGGACTAGTCTCCCATTTGAGCAGTTCTTC
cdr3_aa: CASSRGTSLPFEQFF

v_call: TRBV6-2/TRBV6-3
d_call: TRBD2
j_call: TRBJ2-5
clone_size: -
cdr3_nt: TGTGCCAGCAGTTATAGCGGGGGCCAAGAGACCCAGTACTTC
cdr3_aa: CASSYSGGQETQYF

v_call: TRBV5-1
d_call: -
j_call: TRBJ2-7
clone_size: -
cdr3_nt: TGCGCCAGCAGCCCGGATGGGGGGGCGGGCGAGCAGTACTTC
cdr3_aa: CASSPDGGAGEQYF

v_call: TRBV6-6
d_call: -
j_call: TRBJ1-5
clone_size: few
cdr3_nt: TGTGCCAGCAGTTCCCAGGACAGTCAGCCCCAGCATTTT
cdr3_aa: CASSSQDSQPQHF

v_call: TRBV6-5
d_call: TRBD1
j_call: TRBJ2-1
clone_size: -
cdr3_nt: TGTGCCGGACGGGACAGGGGGATAGATGAGCAGTTCTTC
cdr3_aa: CAGRDRGIDEQFF

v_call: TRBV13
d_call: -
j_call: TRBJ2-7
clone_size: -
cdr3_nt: TGTGCCAGCAGCATAACACGAGCGGGCTTCTCCTACGAGCAGTACTTC
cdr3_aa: CASSITRAGFSYEQYF

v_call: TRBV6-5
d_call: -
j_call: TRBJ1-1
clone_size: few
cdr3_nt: TGTGCCAGCAGTTACCTCTTCTCCAAGCAAGCTTTCTTT
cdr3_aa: CASSYLFSKQAFF

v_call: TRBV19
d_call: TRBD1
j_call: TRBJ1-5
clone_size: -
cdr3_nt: TGTGCCAGTAGCCGTTGGACAGGAGATAGCAATCAGCCCCAGCATTTT
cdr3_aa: CASSRWTGDSNQPQHF

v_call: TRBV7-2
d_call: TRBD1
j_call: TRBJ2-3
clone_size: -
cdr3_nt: TGTGCCAGCAGCGGACGACAGGGCGGCACAGATACGCAGTATTTT
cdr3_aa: CASSGRQGGTDTQYF

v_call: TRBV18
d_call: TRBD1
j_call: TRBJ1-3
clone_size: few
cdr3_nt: TGTGCCAGCTCACATCGGGACAGTGACTCTGGAAACACCATATATTTT
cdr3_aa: CASSHRDSDSGNTIYF

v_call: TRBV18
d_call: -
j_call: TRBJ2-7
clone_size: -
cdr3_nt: TGTGCCAGCTCACTTTCCAGGGGATTCCAGATAAGGGAGCAGTACTTC
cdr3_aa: CASSLSRGFQIREQYF

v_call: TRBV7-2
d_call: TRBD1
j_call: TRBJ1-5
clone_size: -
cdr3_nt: TGTGCCAGCAGCTTGGACAGGGCGTCAGCCCAGCATTTT
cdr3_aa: CASSLDRASAQHF

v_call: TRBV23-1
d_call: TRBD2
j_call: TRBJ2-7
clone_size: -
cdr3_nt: TGCGCCAGCAGTCGCACACTAGCGCTTAGCTCCTACGAGCAGTACTTC
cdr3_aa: CASSRTLALSSYEQYF

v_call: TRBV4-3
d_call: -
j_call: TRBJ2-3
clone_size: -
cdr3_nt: TGCGCCAGCAGCCAGTCCCGACAGGTCGATACGCAGTATTTT
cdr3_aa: CASSQSRQVDTQYF

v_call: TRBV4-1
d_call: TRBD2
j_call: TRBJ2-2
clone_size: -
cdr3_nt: TGCGCCAGCAGCCAAGAGTGGCTAGCGGGGGGGCGCGCGAACACCGGGGAGCTGTTTTTT
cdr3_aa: CASSQEWLAGGRANTGELFF

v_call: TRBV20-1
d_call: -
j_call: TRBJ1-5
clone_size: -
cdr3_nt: TGCAGTGCTAGTCCCCGAGGGAGCAATCAGCCCCAGCATTTT
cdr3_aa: CSASPRGSNQPQHF

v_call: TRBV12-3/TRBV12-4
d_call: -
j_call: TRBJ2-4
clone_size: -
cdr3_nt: TGTGCCAGCAGTCCGGACAGTAAAAACATTCAGTACTTC
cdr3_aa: CASSPDSKNIQYF

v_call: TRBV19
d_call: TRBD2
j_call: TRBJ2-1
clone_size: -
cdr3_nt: TGTGCCAGTAGGACTAGCGTAACCTACAATGAGCAGTTCTTC
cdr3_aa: CASRTSVTYNEQFF

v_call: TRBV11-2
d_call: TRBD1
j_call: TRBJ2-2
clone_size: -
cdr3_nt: TGTGCCAGCAGCTTAGTGGGGGACAGGGGGCGCCGGGAGCTGTTTTTT
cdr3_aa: CASSLVGDRGRRELFF